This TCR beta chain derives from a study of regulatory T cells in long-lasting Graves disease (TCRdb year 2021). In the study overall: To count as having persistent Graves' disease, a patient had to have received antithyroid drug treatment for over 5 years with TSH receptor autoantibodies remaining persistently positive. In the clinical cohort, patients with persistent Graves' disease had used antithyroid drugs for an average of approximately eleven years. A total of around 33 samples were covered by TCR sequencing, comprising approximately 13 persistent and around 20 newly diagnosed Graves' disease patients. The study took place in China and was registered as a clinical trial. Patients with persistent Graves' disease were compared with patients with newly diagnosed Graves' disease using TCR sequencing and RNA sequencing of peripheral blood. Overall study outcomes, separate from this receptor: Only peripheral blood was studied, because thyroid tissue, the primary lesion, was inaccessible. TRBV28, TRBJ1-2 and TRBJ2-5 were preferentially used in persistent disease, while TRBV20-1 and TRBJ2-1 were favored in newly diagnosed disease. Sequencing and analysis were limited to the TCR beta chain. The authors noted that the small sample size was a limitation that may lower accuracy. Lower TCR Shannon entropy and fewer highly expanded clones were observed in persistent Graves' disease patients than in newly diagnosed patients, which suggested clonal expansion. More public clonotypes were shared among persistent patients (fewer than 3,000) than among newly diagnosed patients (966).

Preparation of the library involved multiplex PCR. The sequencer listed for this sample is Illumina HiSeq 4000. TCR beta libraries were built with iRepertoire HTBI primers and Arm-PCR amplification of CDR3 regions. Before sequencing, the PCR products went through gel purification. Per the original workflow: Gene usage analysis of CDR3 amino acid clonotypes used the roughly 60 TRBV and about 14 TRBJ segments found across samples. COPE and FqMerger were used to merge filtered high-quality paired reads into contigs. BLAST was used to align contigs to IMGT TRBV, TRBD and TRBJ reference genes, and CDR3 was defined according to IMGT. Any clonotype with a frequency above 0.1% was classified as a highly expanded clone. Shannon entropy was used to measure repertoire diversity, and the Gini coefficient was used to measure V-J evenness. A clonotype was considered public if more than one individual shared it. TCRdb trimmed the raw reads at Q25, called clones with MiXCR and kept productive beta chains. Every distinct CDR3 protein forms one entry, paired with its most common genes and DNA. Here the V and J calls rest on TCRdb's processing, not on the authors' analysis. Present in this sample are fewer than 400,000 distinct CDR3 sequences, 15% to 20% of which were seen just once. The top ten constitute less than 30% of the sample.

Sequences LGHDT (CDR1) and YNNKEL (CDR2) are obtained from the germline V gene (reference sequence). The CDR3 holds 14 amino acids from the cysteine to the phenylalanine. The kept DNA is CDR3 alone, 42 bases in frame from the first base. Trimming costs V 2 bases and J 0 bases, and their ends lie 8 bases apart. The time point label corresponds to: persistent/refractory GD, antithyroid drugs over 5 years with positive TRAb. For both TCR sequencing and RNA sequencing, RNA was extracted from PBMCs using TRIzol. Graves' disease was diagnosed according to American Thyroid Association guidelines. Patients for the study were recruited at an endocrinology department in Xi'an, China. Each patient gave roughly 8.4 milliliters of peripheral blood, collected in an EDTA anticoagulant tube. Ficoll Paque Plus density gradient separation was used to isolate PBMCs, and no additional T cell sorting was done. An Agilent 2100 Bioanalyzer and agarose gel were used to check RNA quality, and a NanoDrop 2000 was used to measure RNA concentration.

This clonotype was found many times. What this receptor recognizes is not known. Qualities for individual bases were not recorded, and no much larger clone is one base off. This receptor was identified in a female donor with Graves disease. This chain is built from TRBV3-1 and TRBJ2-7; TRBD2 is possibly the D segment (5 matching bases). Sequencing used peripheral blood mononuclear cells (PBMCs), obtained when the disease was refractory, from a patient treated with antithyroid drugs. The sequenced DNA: TGTGCCAGCAGCCAAATGGCGGGCTCCTACGAGCAGTACTTC. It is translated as CASSQMAGSYEQYF.